A single sample is the source of the 10 T cell receptor beta chains below, sequenced in a study of T cell repertoires in cytomegalovirus infection. TCRdb used MiXCR to reprocess the reads, holding one entry per CDR3 protein. The data contain fewer than 250,000 distinct CDR3 sequences, around 12% of them singletons. Sequenced sample: PBMCs. The receptors were gathered from a human donor in good health (CMV status not recorded). Some clones in this sample may be carry-over from other donors' samples.

This clonotype appeared a few times. The chain uses TRBV29-1 and TRBJ2-5, with 12 nucleotides matching TRBD2. Per germline, CDR1 SQVTM and CDR2 ANQGSEA. The CDR3 has 14 amino acids. V gave up 5 bases and J gave up 5 bases; unmatched junction bases: 6. CDR3 amino acids: CSVRTGTSGETQYF. In DNA, the CDR3 is TGCAGCGTTCGGACCGGGACTAGCGGGGAGACCCAGTACTTC.

This clonotype was seen at least ten times. This chain links TRBV7-9 with TRBJ2-1; tentative D call: TRBD2 (5 bases). The CDR3 has 13 residues. The V gene lost 3 bases and the J gene lost 6 bases, with 9 bases spanning the gap. Germline lookup yields CDR1 SEHNR and CDR2 FQNEAQ (reference sequence). The DNA of the CDR3 is TGTGCCAGCAGCTTCCGGACTTTCAATGAGCAGTTCTTC. Protein: CASSFRTFNEQFF.

This clonotype showed up just a few times. The rearrangement links TRBV7-2 to TRBJ1-6, with 7 positions matching TRBD1. Germline assignment: CDR1 SGHTA and CDR2 FQGNSA. V lost 5 bases, J lost 0 bases, and 7 bases stayed unmatched. CDR3 length: 17 residues. CDR3 protein: CASSQGEWSSYNSPLHF. The DNA for the CDR3 is TGTGCCAGCAGCCAGGGGGAGTGGAGCTCCTATAATTCACCCCTCCACTTT. Filled out from reference TRBV7-2 and TRBJ1-6, the complete variable domain reads GAGVSQSPSNKVTEKGKDVELRCDPISGHTALYWYRQSLGQGLEFLIYFQGNSAPDKSGLPSDRFSAERTGGSVSTLTIQRTQQEDSAVYLCASSQGEWSSYNSPLHFGNGTRLTVT.

This clonotype was picked up a small number of times. The chain employs TRBV27 and TRBJ1-5; 8 positions agree with TRBD1. Germline V lookup: CDR1 MNHEY, CDR2 SMNVEV (reference sequence). Trimming took 5 bases from V and 5 from J; bases not matched to a gene: 8. The CDR3 consists of 15 residues. The DNA for the CDR3 is TGTGCCAGCAGTCTTCGTATGACAGGGGATCAGCCCCAGCATTTT. Translating gives CASSLRMTGDQPQHF.

This clonotype appeared many times. The chain has TRBV19 and TRBJ2-3; 11 nucleotides agree with TRBD2. Germline V gene sequence: CDR1 LNHDA, CDR2 SQIVND (reference sequence). The CDR3 loop spans 16 amino acids. Trimming removed 3 bases from V and 2 bases from J; junction bases left unmatched: 4. For the CDR3, the DNA is TGTGCCAGTAGTATGGCTAGCGGGAGGCCCACAGATACGCAGTATTTT. It codes for CASSMASGRPTDTQYF.

This clonotype came up a few times. Here the CDR3 reads CASSLYSAEGQPQHF. The CDR3 DNA is TGTGCCAGCAGTTTATATTCGGCAGAGGGTCAGCCCCAGCATTTT. The V gene is TRBV28, the J gene TRBJ1-5; D is uncertain. The V end was cut by 1 base, the J end by 6 bases, with 13 bases between. CDR3 length equals 15 residues. The germline V gene has CDR1 MDHEN and CDR2 SYDVKM. Drawing the rest from reference TRBV28 and TRBJ1-5, the complete variable domain is DVKVTQSSRYLVKRTGEKVFLECVQDMDHENMFWYRQDPGLGLRLIYFSYDVKMKEKGDIPEGYSVSREKKERFSLILESASTNQTSMYLCASSLYSAEGQPQHFGDGTRLSIL.

Ten or more counts support this clonotype. This sequence joins TRBV29-1 and TRBJ2-7; no firm D call. The germline V gene has CDR1 SQVTM and CDR2 ANQGSEA. CDR3 length equals 13 residues. Between the trimmed V and J ends, which lost 7 bases and 0 bases, there was a span of 13 bases. The CDR3 here is CSALRYPSYEQYF. The CDR3 nucleotides read TGCAGCGCCTTGAGGTATCCCTCCTACGAGCAGTACTTC.

This clonotype turned up a few times. The genes are TRBV7-9 and TRBJ2-6; 7 positions match TRBD1. This CDR3 region has 18 residues. Germline trimming cut 6 bases from V and 0 bases from J; bases unmatched to any gene: 11. CDR1 is SEHNR and CDR2 is FQNEAQ in the germline V gene (reference sequence). Here the CDR3 reads CASRPGQEVASGANVLTF. CDR3 DNA: TGTGCCAGCAGACCCGGACAGGAGGTGGCCTCTGGGGCCAACGTCCTGACTTTC.

The chain employs TRBV15 and TRBJ2-7; a possible D gene is TRBD2 (5 bases). This CDR3 contains 14 residues. CDR1 is LNHNV, CDR2 YYDKDF, per germline (reference sequence). Trimming stripped 1 base from V and 3 bases from J, with 10 bases between. CDR3 loop: CATSRVRGGYEQYF. CDR3 nucleotides: TGTGCCACCAGCAGAGTCCGGGGTGGCTACGAGCAGTACTTC. Variable domain in full (rest from reference TRBV15 and TRBJ2-7): DAMVIQNPRYQVTQFGKPVTLSCSQTLNHNVMYWYQQKSSQAPKLLFHYYDKDFNNEADTPDNFQSRRPNTSFCFLDIRSPGLGDTAMYLCATSRVRGGYEQYFGPGTRLTVT.

This clonotype was detected many times. The chain employs TRBV7-9 and TRBJ2-1; tentative D call: TRBD2 (6 bases). CDR1 is SEHNR, CDR2 FQNEAQ, per germline (reference sequence). The CDR3 sequence is 18 residues long. Trimming shortened V by 8 bases and J by 0 bases, and 23 bases separated the two germline ends. CDR3 in amino acids: CASFDLAATKSSYNEQFF. The DNA for the CDR3 is TGTGCCAGCTTCGACTTAGCGGCTACGAAGAGCTCCTACAATGAGCAGTTCTTC. Complete variable domain (other parts from reference TRBV7-9 and TRBJ2-1): DTGVSQNPRHKITKRGQNVTFRCDPISEHNRLYWYRQTLGQGPEFLTYFQNEAQLEKSRLLSDRFSAERPKGSFSTLEIQRTEQGDSAMYLCASFDLAATKSSYNEQFFGPGTRLTVL.